These 32 T cell receptor beta chains share one sample of origin, sequenced in a study of human T cells and chemical hapten exposure. This sample's time point: patch test 3, about 24 weeks after DPC sensitization. Described treatment: therapeutic diphenylcyclopropenone sensitization with weekly scalp DPC. TCRdb used MiXCR to reprocess the RACE reads, holding one entry per CDR3 protein. The data hold more than 100,000 distinct CDR3 sequences, with 10% to 12% observed a single time. The sample was whole blood, taken in connection with sensitization to the hapten diphenylcyclopropenone (DPC). The receptors here all came from a woman in her fifties or sixties with alopecia areata. Some clones in this sample may be carry-over from other donors' samples.

V gene TRBV5-4 combines with J gene TRBJ2-7; D is perhaps TRBD2 (6 bases). The CDR3 is 14 residues long. The germline V and J ends were trimmed by 3 bases and 6 bases, with 16 bases remaining between them. The V gene's germline CDR1 is SGHNT and CDR2 YYREEE (reference sequence). CDR3 nucleotide sequence: TGTGCCAGCAGCTATCCCGGAGGGGCTACCGAGCAGTACTTC. This translates into CASSYPGGATEQYF. Using reference TRBV5-4 and TRBJ2-7 for the parts outside the CDR3, the full variable domain is ETGVTQSPTHLIKTRGQQVTLRCSSQSGHNTVSWYQQALGQGPQFIFQYYREEENGRGNFPPRFSGLQFPNYSSELNVNALELDDSALYLCASSYPGGATEQYFGPGTRLTVT.

This clonotype turned up a few times. V and J are TRBV7-8 and TRBJ2-2; TRBD1 aligns across 8 bases. This CDR3 has 15 residues. The V gene's germline CDR1 is SGHVS and CDR2 FQNEAQ. V shed 5 bases, J shed 6 bases, and the junction held 8 bases outside the gene matches. CDR3 DNA sequence: TGTGCCAGCAGCCTAGACAGGGGTAAAGCCGGGGAGCTGTTTTTT. It is translated as CASSLDRGKAGELFF.

This clonotype was picked up a small number of times. The chain couples TRBV29-1 to TRBJ1-2, with 12 bases identical to TRBD1. Germline V gene data show CDR1 as SQVTM and CDR2 as ANQGSEA. The CDR3 is 15 amino acids. Trimming removed 3 bases from V and 6 bases from J; junction bases left unmatched: 8. CDR3 loop: CSVERDRGRIDGYTF. In DNA, the CDR3 is TGCAGCGTTGAGCGGGACAGGGGGCGCATTGATGGCTACACCTTC.

This chain uses TRBV3-1 with TRBJ2-5; TRBD1 might be the D (6 bases). The CDR3 sequence is 15 residues long. In germline, CDR1 is LGHDT, CDR2 YNNKEL (reference sequence). V lost 3 bases, J lost 4 bases, and 15 bases lay in between. The CDR3 bases are TGTGCCAGCAGCCAGGACCCGGGACATCTAGAGACCCAGTACTTC. Its translation: CASSQDPGHLETQYF.

The chain links TRBV4-2 to TRBJ1-1, with D uncertain. The CDR3 consists of 16 residues. Trimming shortened V by 0 bases and J by 4 bases, and 15 bases separated the two germline ends. Germline CDR1 and CDR2: LGHNA and YNFKEQ. Here the CDR3 reads CASSQEGTERGTEAFF. The DNA for the CDR3 is TGTGCCAGCAGCCAAGAAGGTACGGAGCGGGGCACTGAAGCTTTCTTT.

This clonotype came up many times. The chain joins TRBV5-6 to TRBJ2-1; 9 positions match TRBD2. V trimming: 0 bases; J trimming: 8 bases; junction bases outside the gene matches: 12. Germline V gives CDR1 SGHDT, CDR2 YYEEEE. CDR3 length: 17 amino acids. In DNA, the CDR3 is TGTGCCAGCAGCTTGGGGTCCGGTGGCGGGGGGGCGTATGAGCAGTTCTTC. Translated, it gives CASSLGSGGGGAYEQFF. Full variable domain (outside the CDR3, taken from reference TRBV5-6 and TRBJ2-1): DAGVTQSPTHLIKTRGQQVTLRCSPKSGHDTVSWYQQALGQGPQFIFQYYEEEERQRGNFPDRFSGHQFPNYSSELNVNALLLGDSALYLCASSLGSGGGGAYEQFFGPGTRLTVL.

This clonotype was observed many times. The V and J genes are TRBV6-6 and TRBJ2-1, with 13 bases identical to TRBD2. From germline, CDR1 is MNHNY and CDR2 SVGAGI (reference sequence). V was pared by 6 bases and J by 7 bases, with 6 bases of the junction left unmatched. This CDR3 region has 15 residues. CDR3 coding DNA: TGTGCCAGCAGACACGGACTAGCGGGGGCAAATGAGCAGTTCTTC. It yields the protein CASRHGLAGANEQFF.

The chain is built from TRBV12-3 or TRBV12-4 and TRBJ2-3; 9 bases match TRBD1. V lost 6 bases, J lost 5 bases, and 9 bases stayed unmatched. The CDR3 is made up of 15 amino acids. CDR3 amino acids: CASRPDRGCGDTQYF. As DNA, the CDR3 is TGTGCCAGCAGACCGGACAGGGGATGCGGAGATACGCAGTATTTT.

This clonotype was counted only a few times. This rearrangement joins TRBV12-3 or TRBV12-4 to TRBJ1-1, with TRBD1 matching 9 bases. The CDR3 consists of 16 residues. Unmatched junction bases numbered 9, after V lost 5 bases and J lost 2 bases. The CDR3: CASSPHRGLFNTEAFF. The CDR3 DNA is TGTGCCAGCAGTCCCCACAGGGGGCTGTTTAACACTGAAGCTTTCTTT.

This clonotype has at least ten counts. V gene TRBV20-1 combines with J gene TRBJ2-2, with 8 bases that match TRBD2. The J segment lost 5 bases and the V segment lost 4 bases, leaving 6 bases of the junction unmatched. In germline, CDR1 is DFQATT, CDR2 SNEGSKA (reference sequence). The CDR3 runs 14 residues. The CDR3 loop reads CSAMSREGTGELFF. The CDR3 coding sequence is TGCAGTGCTATGAGCCGGGAGGGTACCGGGGAGCTGTTTTTT.

This clonotype was seen many times. This sequence joins TRBV6-1 and TRBJ1-1, with 10 bases that match TRBD1. From germline, CDR1 is MNHNS and CDR2 SASEGT. This CDR3 is built from 15 residues. V lost 4 bases, J lost 4 bases, and 6 bases stayed unmatched. The DNA for the CDR3 is TGTGCCAGCAGTGCTACCGGGACAGGGGCCACTGAAGCTTTCTTT. It translates to CASSATGTGATEAFF.

The chain joins TRBV28 to TRBJ2-3, with TRBD2 identical over 10 bases. After removal of 5 bases from V and 5 bases from J, the junction contained 4 bases not matched to a gene. Germline V gives CDR1 MDHEN, CDR2 SYDVKM. CDR3 length: 14 amino acids. The DNA of the CDR3 is TGTGCCAGCAGTCAAGCGGGAGGGGTAGATACGCAGTATTTT. It codes for CASSQAGGVDTQYF.

This clonotype was observed at least ten times. The rearrangement joins TRBV20-1 to TRBJ2-7, with unresolved D. The germline V and J ends were trimmed by 7 bases and 0 bases, with 19 bases remaining between them. This CDR3 spans 15 amino acids. Germline-derived CDR1 and CDR2 are DFQATT and SNEGSKA (reference sequence). CDR3 loop: CSVTRGATTSYEQYF. Written as DNA, the CDR3 is TGCAGTGTTACCCGTGGCGCCACTACCTCCTACGAGCAGTACTTC.

This clonotype has more than one count but fewer than ten. One end of the junction does not line up with germline, which may come from a read error. J is TRBJ2-7 and V is TRBV27, with 7 bases fitting TRBD1. CDR1 MNHEY and CDR2 SMNVEV come from the germline V gene (reference sequence). The CDR3 is made up of 15 amino acids. As DNA, the CDR3 is TGTGCCAGCAGTCTATCGATCCTGACAGGGTACGAGCAGTACTTC. Its translation is CASSLSILTGYEQYF.

V and J are TRBV4-2 and TRBJ1-2; 7 bases map to TRBD1. Trimming at V came to 1 base and at J to 4 bases, leaving 6 bases not matched to a gene. CDR3 length equals 15 residues. Germline loops: CDR1 LGHNA, CDR2 YNFKEQ. CDR3 residues: CASSQVSGGGYGYTF. CDR3 DNA: TGTGCCAGCAGCCAAGTGTCAGGGGGAGGCTATGGCTACACCTTC.

This clonotype was seen a few times. This chain links TRBV6-1 with TRBJ2-5, with D possibly TRBD1 on 6 matching bases. The CDR3 consists of 13 residues. The germline V gene has CDR1 MNHNS and CDR2 SASEGT. Trimming pared 8 bases from V and 1 base from J, leaving 11 bases between. CDR3: CASGRTVQETQYF. DNA of the CDR3: TGTGCCAGCGGACGGACAGTCCAAGAGACCCAGTACTTC.

This clonotype came up a few times. The chain combines TRBV7-2 with TRBJ1-5; TRBD1 is a possible D gene (6 bases). The length of the CDR3 is 14 residues. Germline CDR1 SGHTA, CDR2 FQGNSA. Trimming removed 1 base from V and 7 bases from J, with 11 bases in between. In nucleotides, the CDR3 is TGTGCCAGCAGCTTAGATCCAGGGGCCCAGCCCCAGCATTTT. It translates to CASSLDPGAQPQHF.

This clonotype was seen once. A much larger clone sits a single nucleotide away, making a read error possible. The genes are TRBV30 and TRBJ2-4; D uncertain. Per the germline V gene, CDR1 is GTSNPN and CDR2 is SVGIG (reference sequence). This CDR3 is 15 amino acids long. V lost 0 bases and J 0 bases, leaving 9 bases between the germline ends. The CDR3 bases are TGTGCCTGGAGTGTACGACGGGTAGCCAAAAACATTCAGTACTTC. Its translation is CAWSVRRVAKNIQYF.

The V and J genes are TRBV7-6 and TRBJ2-1, with D possibly being TRBD2 (7 bases). Germline V lookup: CDR1 SGHVS, CDR2 FNYEAQ. This CDR3 comprises 13 residues. V was trimmed by 3 bases and J by 8 bases, leaving 11 bases between them. Here the CDR3 DNA reads TGTGCCAGCAGCTTGGGAGGGGGGGATGAGCAGTTCTTC. Its protein product is CASSLGGGDEQFF.

This clonotype was recorded at least ten times. The chain couples TRBV27 to TRBJ2-3; no reliable D call. The CDR3 covers 12 residues. The germline CDR1 and CDR2 sequences are MNHEY and SMNVEV (reference sequence). The V end lost 6 bases, the J end lost 8 bases, and 12 bases lay between the germline ends. Here the CDR3 reads CASSRATGTQYF. Here the CDR3 DNA reads TGTGCCAGCAGCCGAGCGACTGGTACGCAGTATTTT.

This clonotype has just one count. This chain connects TRBV12-3 or TRBV12-4 to TRBJ1-4; D not resolved. Trimming stripped 4 bases from V and 0 bases from J, with 6 bases between. The CDR3 consists of 14 residues. CDR3 in DNA: TGTGCCAGCAGTTCCGGTGCAACTAATGAAAAACTGTTTTTT. Translated, it gives CASSSGATNEKLFF.

The V call is TRBV10-2, the J call TRBJ1-1, with a tentative D call TRBD1 (6 bases). The CDR3 loop spans 13 amino acids. The germline V gene has CDR1 WSHSY and CDR2 SAAADI. V gave up 5 bases and J gave up 0 bases, with 7 bases separating them. CDR3 bases: TGCGCCAGCAGTCAGGGGTTGAACACTGAAGCTTTCTTT. It translates to CASSQGLNTEAFF.

In its sample, this clonotype was seen many times. The V call is TRBV13, the J call TRBJ2-5; 9 nucleotides agree with TRBD1. The CDR3 consists of 14 residues. The V gene's germline CDR1 is PRHDT and CDR2 FYEKMQ (reference sequence). V lost 4 bases and J lost 5; bases outside the gene matches: 5. Here the CDR3 DNA reads TGTGCCAGCAGCTCCCGGACAGGGGTGGAGACCCAGTACTTC. Translation gives CASSSRTGVETQYF. The whole variable domain, remainder taken from reference TRBV13 and TRBJ2-5, is AAGVIQSPRHLIKEKRETATLKCYPIPRHDTVYWYQQGPGQDPQFLISFYEKMQSDKGSIPDRFSAQQFSDYHSELNMSSLELGDSALYFCASSSRTGVETQYFGPGTRLLVL.

This clonotype came up a few times. The chain combines TRBV12-3 or TRBV12-4 with TRBJ1-3; 8 bases agree with TRBD1. With V trimmed by 7 bases and J by 1 base, 3 bases remained unmatched. The CDR3 is 14 amino acids. CDR3 coding DNA: TGTGCCAGCACCTGGACAGGGTCTGGAAACACCATATATTTT. Translating it yields CASTWTGSGNTIYF.

V and J are TRBV10-2 and TRBJ1-2; a possible D gene is TRBD1 (6 bases). With 5 bases removed from V and 4 bases from J, the gap between germline ends came to 17 bases. The CDR3 extends over 15 amino acids. Germline V CDR1 and CDR2: WSHSY, SAAADI. The CDR3 sequence: CASSPGQPEFYGYTF. CDR3 nucleotide sequence: TGCGCCAGCAGTCCCGGACAGCCTGAGTTCTATGGCTACACCTTC.

This clonotype was picked up many times. The rearrangement links TRBV12-3 or TRBV12-4 to TRBJ1-2; D is possibly TRBD1 (5 bases). The V end lost 1 base, the J end lost 6 bases, and 9 bases lay between the germline ends. This CDR3 spans 13 amino acids. CDR3 DNA: TGTGCCAGCAGTTTAGTGGGGCAGAATGGCTACACCTTC. The encoded protein is CASSLVGQNGYTF.

Concerning this clonotype: One end of the junction is discordant with germline, which a read error may explain. CDR3 sequence: CSVEGPGKAYNEQFF. In DNA, the CDR3 is TGCAGCGTCGAAGGGCCAGGGAAGGCCTACAATGAGCAGTTCTTC. This chain links TRBV29-1 with TRBJ2-1, with D perhaps TRBD1 (5 bases). Germline V lookup: CDR1 SQVTM, CDR2 ANQGSEA. This CDR3 region has 15 residues.

In its sample, this clonotype was seen a few times. The chain recombines TRBV12-3 or TRBV12-4 with TRBJ2-5; 12 bases are shared with TRBD2. Losses at the gene ends were 6 bases for V and 4 bases for J; bases not matched to a gene: 6. The CDR3 contains 15 residues. The CDR3 DNA reads as TGTGCCAGCAGCCTCCTGACTAGCGGGAGAGAGACCCAGTACTTC. As protein: CASSLLTSGRETQYF.

The chain joins TRBV6-1 to TRBJ2-7, with TRBD1 as a possible D gene (6 bases). This CDR3 region has 13 residues. V was pared by 4 bases and J by 5 bases, with 12 bases between. Germline V gene sequence: CDR1 MNHNS, CDR2 SASEGT. This CDR3 reads CASSGFGGDEQYF. Written as DNA, the CDR3 is TGTGCCAGCAGTGGCTTTGGGGGCGACGAGCAGTACTTC.

There are many counts of this clonotype. The rearrangement joins TRBV30 to TRBJ2-1; tentative D call: TRBD1 (6 bases). The CDR3 contains 16 residues. The V end was cut by 0 bases, the J end by 0 bases, with 12 bases between. The V gene's germline CDR1 is GTSNPN and CDR2 SVGIG (reference sequence). CDR3 sequence reads: CAWSVLGQSSYNEQFF. The CDR3 nucleotides are TGTGCCTGGAGTGTACTTGGACAGAGCTCCTACAATGAGCAGTTCTTC.

The CDR3 DNA reads as TGTGCCAGCAGTTACTGGGGGGGTGAAGCTTTCTTT. It is translated as CASSYWGGEAFF. The gene calls are TRBV6-2 or TRBV6-3 and TRBJ1-1; D might be TRBD1 (5 bases). Trimming removed 1 base from V and 7 bases from J, with 7 bases in between. This CDR3 is built from 12 residues. Germline V CDR1 and CDR2: MNHEY, SVGEGT.

This clonotype was recorded a few times. J is TRBJ2-7 and V is TRBV7-2; D unresolved. Trimming cost V 2 bases and J 3 bases, with 2 bases left between them. Germline CDR1 reads SGHTA; CDR2 reads FQGNSA. This CDR3 has 11 residues. The CDR3 nucleotides read TGTGCCAGCAGCTTATTCTACGAGCAGTACTTC. This codes for CASSLFYEQYF.